This passage covers 8 T cell receptor beta chains from one sample sequenced in a study of siplizumab effects on memory and regulatory T cells. Clones were sequenced by immunoSEQ multiplex PCR, and TCRdb holds only the in-frame ones, with some missing. The sample holds around 100,000 clones, 94% seen once. The sample was Tregs sorted from blood. The receptor set was obtained from a human donor in good health.

The chain employs TRBV19 and TRBJ2-1; 8 bases align to TRBD2. The J segment lost 0 bases and the V segment lost 9 bases, leaving 7 bases of the junction unmatched. This CDR3 comprises 15 residues. Per the germline V gene, CDR1 is LNHDA and CDR2 is SQIVND (reference sequence). The CDR3 nucleotides are TGTGCCAGCAAACTAGCGGCCAGCTCCTACAATGAGCAGTTCTTC. This sequence encodes CASKLAASSYNEQFF.

The chain couples TRBV15 to TRBJ2-2, with D unclear. V lost 0 bases, J lost 8 bases, and 4 bases lay in between. The CDR3 is made up of 12 amino acids. Germline CDR1 is LNHNV and CDR2 is YYDKDF (reference sequence). DNA for the CDR3: TGTGCCACCAGCAGAGACCGGGGGGAGCTGTTTTTT. Protein: CATSRDRGELFF.

The genes are TRBV19 and TRBJ1-1; TRBD1 matches at 8 bases. The CDR3 sequence is 14 residues long. Germline V gene lookup returns CDR1 LNHDA and CDR2 SQIVND (reference sequence). With 6 bases clipped from V and 3 bases from J, the junction kept 6 bases outside the gene matches. The CDR3 loop reads CASSPDRADTEAFF. DNA of the CDR3: TGTGCCAGTAGCCCGGACAGGGCGGACACTGAAGCTTTCTTT.

The chain is built from TRBV18 and TRBJ2-6; TRBD1 matches at 7 bases. CDR1 is KGHSH, CDR2 LQKENI, per germline. This CDR3 spans 17 amino acids. With V trimmed by 6 bases and J by 0 bases, 8 bases remained unmatched. The CDR3 region is CASSRNTGASGANVLTF. CDR3 nucleotides: TGTGCCAGCTCCCGCAACACAGGGGCCTCTGGGGCCAACGTCCTGACTTTC.

The V call is TRBV18, the J call TRBJ1-4; D gene uncertain. Trimming took 2 bases from V and 0 from J, leaving 7 bases between them. This CDR3 spans 15 amino acids. Germline V gene data show CDR1 as KGHSH and CDR2 as LQKENI. This CDR3 is CASSPTGATNEKLFF. The CDR3 DNA is TGTGCCAGCTCACCAACCGGTGCAACTAATGAAAAACTGTTTTTT.

The genes are TRBV6-1 and TRBJ2-7, with TRBD1 matching 9 bases. This CDR3 has 15 amino acids. Germline CDR1 reads MNHNS; CDR2 reads SASEGT. The junction had 10 bases not matched to a gene; V was cut back by 6 bases and J by 4 bases. The CDR3 protein is CASSQPGQGSYEQYF. CDR3 coding DNA: TGTGCCAGCAGCCAACCGGGACAGGGCAGTTACGAGCAGTACTTC.

Here the CDR3 reads CASSSLIRATNTEAFF. Here the CDR3 DNA reads TGTGCCAGCTCATCTTTAATCCGGGCTACGAACACTGAAGCTTTCTTT. V is TRBV18 and J is TRBJ1-1; D gene unclear. The CDR3 runs 16 residues. The V end was cut by 5 bases, the J end by 1 base, with 17 bases between. CDR1 and CDR2 from the germline V gene are KGHSH and LQKENI. Full variable domain (outside the CDR3, taken from reference TRBV18 and TRBJ1-1): NAGVMQNPRHLVRRRGQEARLRCSPMKGHSHVYWYRQLPEEGLKFMVYLQKENIIDESGMPKERFSAEFPKEGPSILRIQQVVRGDSAAYFCASSSLIRATNTEAFFGQGTRLTVV.

In its sample, this clone was seen once. The gene calls are TRBV20-1 and TRBJ1-4; D is ambiguous. The length of the CDR3 is 11 residues. The germline V gene encodes CDR1 DFQATT and CDR2 SNEGSKA (reference sequence). Trimming removed 3 bases at V and 8 bases at J, with 7 bases between. The CDR3 is CSASSHEKLFF. For the CDR3, the DNA is TGCAGTGCTAGTTCCCACGAAAAACTGTTTTTT.